These T cell receptor beta chains were read from a single sample in a study of cytomegalovirus exposure and HLA in healthy donors. Assay used: immunoSEQ multiplex PCR; TCRdb lists only in-frame clones, some missing. The repertoire holds more than 200,000 clones, approximately 87% seen once, with over 1% in the top ten. Sequencing input: PBMCs. The origin of the receptors is a human donor in good health. Each CDR3 is given with its conserved first and last residue. D genes are given only for firm matches. Where a row states a size, it is once, few, many or the class of an expanded clone; other rows omit it.

TRBD2 TRBJ2-1 - TRBV7-9 CASSPWRGREYNEQFF TGTGCCAGCAGCCCCTGGCGCGGGAGGGAGTACAATGAGCAGTTCTTC
TRBD1 TRBJ2-1 - TRBV7-9 CASSLGYRQGAVGEQFF TGTGCCAGCAGCTTAGGCTATAGACAGGGGGCGGTTGGTGAGCAGTTCTTC
- TRBJ2-2 few TRBV2 CASSAAGDTGELFF TGTGCCAGCAGTGCCGCAGGGGACACCGGGGAGCTGTTTTTT
- TRBJ2-2 - TRBV7-7 CASSLAEGRGELFF TGTGCTAGCAGCTTAGCGGAGGGGCGCGGGGAGCTGTTTTTT
- TRBJ2-2 - TRBV2 CASRGRQGGFTGELFF TGTGCCAGCAGGGGTCGACAGGGAGGCTTCACCGGGGAGCTGTTTTTT
- TRBJ2-7 - TRBV5-5 CASSLYRYSYEQYF TGTGCCAGCAGCTTGTACAGGTACTCCTACGAGCAGTACTTC
- TRBJ2-3 - TRBV19 CASSIRGSPSQDTQYF TGTGCCAGTAGTATTCGCGGGTCCCCTAGCCAGGATACGCAGTATTTT
- TRBJ2-4 few TRBV2 CASSGGGVAKNIQYF TGTGCCAGCAGTGGAGGGGGAGTGGCCAAAAACATTCAGTACTTC
- TRBJ1-1 - TRBV5-1 CASSLRGEGLNTEAFF TGCGCCAGCAGCTTGAGGGGCGAAGGGTTGAACACTGAAGCTTTCTTT
TRBD1 TRBJ1-4 - TRBV5-1 CASSPRDSTDEKLFF TGCGCCAGCAGCCCACGGGACAGCACGGATGAAAAACTGTTTTTT
- TRBJ1-3 - TRBV4-3 CASSGESYSGNTIYF TGCGCCAGCAGTGGTGAGTCCTACTCTGGAAACACCATATATTTT